This entry lists 31 T cell receptor beta chains sequenced from one sample in a study of cytomegalovirus exposure and HLA in healthy donors. This PCR relied on a set of 60 Vbeta primers and 13 Jbeta primers. Repertoires were generated with immunoSEQ multiplex PCR, while TCRdb's copy carries only in-frame clones and drops some. The listing contains tens of thousands of clones. Sequenced input: PBMCs. The origin of the receptors is a young man in good health and CMV-seropositive.

This sequence joins TRBV20-1 and TRBJ1-2; D unclear. The CDR3 is 11 amino acids. V shed 0 bases and J shed 8 bases, with 7 bases lying between them. The germline gives CDR1 DFQATT, CDR2 SNEGSKA (reference sequence). CDR3 protein: CSAREEVGYTF. DNA of the CDR3: TGCAGTGCTAGAGAAGAGGTGGGCTACACCTTC.

Remarks on this clone: One end of the junction does not line up with germline, which may come from a read error. V and J are TRBV29-1 and TRBJ2-1, with TRBD2 identical over 10 bases. The CDR3 length is 16 residues. The germline CDR1 and CDR2 sequences are SQVTM and ANQGSEA. The CDR3 bases are TGCAGCGTTCATGGGACTAGCGAAGACTCCGACAATGAGCAGTTCTTC. Translation: CSVHGTSEDSDNEQFF.

The V call is TRBV19, the J call TRBJ2-3; 9 bases agree with TRBD2. V trimming: 11 bases; J trimming: 4 bases; junction bases outside the gene matches: 13. Germline CDR1 and CDR2: LNHDA and SQIVND (reference sequence). The CDR3 covers 15 residues. The CDR3 protein is CAPPGGRGGSDTQYF. CDR3 sequence (DNA): TGTGCCCCCCCGGGGGGGCGGGGGGGCTCAGATACGCAGTATTTT.

The CDR3 nucleotides read TGTGCCAGCAGCTTAACGGGATGGGGCAATCAGCCCCAGCATTTT. The encoded protein is CASSLTGWGNQPQHF. V is TRBV7-6 and J is TRBJ1-5; D gene uncertain. This CDR3 comprises 15 residues. Germline V CDR1 and CDR2: SGHVS, FNYEAQ. Trimming removed 2 bases at V and 2 bases at J, with 10 bases between.

J is TRBJ2-3 and V is TRBV7-6; TRBD2 matches 9 bases. The germline CDR1 and CDR2 sequences are SGHVS and FNYEAQ. CDR3 length equals 16 residues. Unmatched junction bases numbered 10, after V lost 6 bases and J lost 3 bases. The CDR3 is CASSPRAGGRTDTQYF. The CDR3, as DNA: TGTGCCAGCAGTCCCCGTGCGGGGGGGAGAACAGATACGCAGTATTTT.

The genes are TRBV15 and TRBJ2-7; maybe TRBD2 (5 bases). Germline V gives CDR1 LNHNV, CDR2 YYDKDF (reference sequence). V gave up 0 bases and J gave up 5 bases, with 14 bases separating them. This CDR3 has 15 residues. The CDR3 here is CATSRDNPLTNEQYF. CDR3 coding DNA: TGTGCCACCAGCAGAGATAACCCTCTGACTAACGAGCAGTACTTC.

The V gene is TRBV5-6, the J gene TRBJ2-7; possibly TRBD1 for D (5 bases). Germline V gene sequence: CDR1 SGHDT, CDR2 YYEEEE. The CDR3 runs 14 residues. Trimming left V 1 base short and J 7 bases short, with 15 bases between. CDR3 protein: CASSLKQVGSEQYF. The CDR3 DNA is TGTGCCAGCAGCTTGAAACAGGTGGGATCTGAGCAGTACTTC.

The chain carries TRBV7-6 and TRBJ2-7; TRBD1 aligns across 7 bases. Trimming removed 6 bases from V and 6 bases from J; junction bases left unmatched: 11. In germline, CDR1 is SGHVS, CDR2 FNYEAQ. The CDR3 totals 14 residues. The CDR3 loop reads CASRRDSLMVEQYF. The DNA of the CDR3 is TGTGCCAGCAGACGGGACAGCCTCATGGTCGAGCAGTACTTC.

V is TRBV5-5 and J is TRBJ2-7; maybe TRBD2 (6 bases). Germline-derived CDR1 and CDR2 are SGHKS and YYEKEE (reference sequence). The V end lost 1 base, the J end lost 4 bases, and 9 bases lay between the germline ends. This CDR3 has 13 residues. Here the CDR3 reads CASSLMGTYEQYF. CDR3 DNA: TGTGCCAGCAGCTTGATGGGGACTTACGAGCAGTACTTC.

The genes are TRBV27 and TRBJ2-5, with D tentatively TRBD2 (7 bases). Deletions cut 7 bases from V and 2 bases from J, with 23 bases between. Germline V gene lookup returns CDR1 MNHEY and CDR2 SMNVEV (reference sequence). This CDR3 is built from 17 residues. The CDR3 loop is CASTPSGLGGAQETQYF. Written as DNA, the CDR3 is TGTGCCAGCACCCCGTCAGGGCTTGGGGGGGCACAAGAGACCCAGTACTTC.

The V call is TRBV9, the J call TRBJ2-3; 7 nucleotides line up with TRBD1. Germline lookup yields CDR1 SGDLS and CDR2 YYNGEE. The length of the CDR3 is 16 residues. Trimming at V came to 2 bases and at J to 2 bases, leaving 8 bases not matched to a gene. The CDR3 coding sequence is TGTGCCAGCAGCGTTCGGACGGGACAGACCACAGATACGCAGTATTTT. Amino acids: CASSVRTGQTTDTQYF.

The chain has TRBV9 and TRBJ1-4, with D unclear. The length of the CDR3 is 14 residues. Looked up from germline, CDR1 is SGDLS and CDR2 is YYNGEE. Trimming left V 0 bases short and J 5 bases short, with 8 bases between. In nucleotides, the CDR3 is TGTGCCAGCAGCGTAGGCGGCCTCAATGAAAAACTGTTTTTT. Translation gives CASSVGGLNEKLFF.

V is TRBV2 and J is TRBJ1-1; 7 positions agree with TRBD1. The V gene's germline CDR1 is SNHLY and CDR2 FYNNEI. The CDR3 sequence is 19 residues long. V lost 2 bases and J lost 5; bases outside the gene matches: 20. The CDR3 region is CASSEFGLPSKWGQTEAFF. The CDR3 DNA sequence: TGTGCCAGCAGTGAATTTGGGCTCCCTAGTAAATGGGGACAGACTGAAGCTTTCTTT. Full variable domain (rest looked up from reference TRBV2 and TRBJ1-1): EPEVTQTPSHQVTQMGQEVILRCVPISNHLYFYWYRQILGQKVEFLVSFYNNEISEKSEIFDDQFSVERPDGSNFTLKIRSTKLEDSAMYFCASSEFGLPSKWGQTEAFFGQGTRLTVV.

The V call is TRBV4-2, the J call TRBJ2-7; 13 bases align to TRBD2. Germline V gene data show CDR1 as LGHNA and CDR2 as YNFKEQ. This CDR3 has 15 residues. V lost 2 bases to trimming and J lost 6 bases; unmatched junction nucleotides: 4. The CDR3 here is CASSQRTSGSGEQYF. The CDR3 region has the DNA TGTGCCAGCAGCCAACGGACTAGCGGGAGTGGCGAGCAGTACTTC.

The gene calls are TRBV2 and TRBJ2-7, with 10 bases matching TRBD2. Germline-derived CDR1 and CDR2 are SNHLY and FYNNEI. This CDR3 region has 17 residues. J lost 3 bases, V lost 4 bases, and 12 bases had no gene match. CDR3 protein: CASSAPLVAGGLYEQYF. CDR3 DNA: TGTGCCAGCAGTGCCCCACTTGTAGCGGGGGGCCTCTACGAGCAGTACTTC.

The chain links TRBV20-1 to TRBJ1-1; D is undetermined. V shed 3 bases and J shed 4 bases, with 6 bases lying between them. Germline V lookup: CDR1 DFQATT, CDR2 SNEGSKA (reference sequence). This CDR3 has 11 amino acids. CDR3 DNA sequence: TGCAGTGCTAGCTTGAGCACTGAAGCTTTCTTT. Protein sequence: CSASLSTEAFF.

The chain combines TRBV2 with TRBJ2-7; tentatively, D is TRBD1 (5 bases). Germline CDR1 reads SNHLY; CDR2 reads FYNNEI. This CDR3 contains 14 residues. V was cut by 7 bases and J by 3 bases, with 16 bases left in between. The CDR3 protein is CASTYLTGIYEQYF. The CDR3 DNA is TGTGCCAGCACCTACCTAACAGGAATCTACGAGCAGTACTTC.

The chain carries TRBV2 and TRBJ2-1, with 8 bases fitting TRBD2. The CDR3 sequence is 15 residues long. V dropped 4 bases and J dropped 2; count of bases not matched to a gene: 4. The germline CDR1 and CDR2 sequences are SNHLY and FYNNEI. The CDR3 sequence is CASSANSGTYNEQFF. For the CDR3, the DNA is TGTGCCAGCAGTGCGAATAGCGGGACCTACAATGAGCAGTTCTTC.

The chain has TRBV9 and TRBJ1-2; 7 nucleotides align to TRBD1. From germline, CDR1 is SGDLS and CDR2 YYNGEE. The V and J ends lost 4 bases and 8 bases, in that order; junction bases with no gene match: 5. The CDR3 runs to 12 residues. CDR3 in DNA: TGTGCCAGCAGCCGGAACAGGGGCGGCTACACCTTC. Translated, it gives CASSRNRGGYTF.

The J gene is TRBJ2-7, the V gene TRBV5-1, with D perhaps matching TRBD1 (6 bases). Germline values: CDR1 SGHRS, CDR2 YFSETQ. The CDR3 covers 15 residues. The V end lost 5 bases, the J end lost 4 bases, and 19 bases lay between the germline ends. The CDR3 coding sequence is TGCGCCAGCAGGGAGATAGGACAGCCGTATTACGAGCAGTACTTC. This gives the protein CASREIGQPYYEQYF.

The chain combines TRBV7-6 with TRBJ2-2; D may be TRBD1 (7 bases). CDR1 is SGHVS and CDR2 is FNYEAQ in the germline V gene. This CDR3 contains 14 residues. V was clipped by 5 bases and J by 8 bases, with 15 bases between them. CDR3: CASSPRRGAGELFF. The CDR3, as DNA: TGTGCCAGCAGCCCACGCAGGGGGGCTGGGGAGCTGTTTTTT.

The chain carries TRBV30 and TRBJ2-7; D is possibly TRBD2 (5 bases). The V and J ends lost 3 bases and 7 bases respectively, with 10 bases between them. The CDR3 has 11 amino acids. Germline loops: CDR1 GTSNPN, CDR2 SVGIG (reference sequence). CDR3 sequence (DNA): TGTGCCTGGAGCCTCCCGGGGGAGCAGTACTTC. This encodes CAWSLPGEQYF.

The chain recombines TRBV10-1 with TRBJ1-3; D gene ambiguous. Germline CDR1 WNHNN, CDR2 SYGVQD (reference sequence). The CDR3 runs to 14 residues. The V gene lost 3 bases and the J gene lost 4 bases, with 10 bases spanning the gap. CDR3 sequence reads: CASSDSSSGNTIYF. CDR3 in DNA: TGCGCCAGCAGTGATTCGTCTTCGGGAAACACCATATATTTT.

This chain links TRBV28 with TRBJ1-1; 8 bases align to TRBD1. The CDR3 extends over 14 amino acids. Trimming cost V 5 bases and J 5 bases; bases outside gene matches: 7. Germline V gene sequence: CDR1 MDHEN, CDR2 SYDVKM. The CDR3, as DNA: TGTGCCAGCAGTGTGGACAGGGAGGTTACTGAAGCTTTCTTT. It encodes CASSVDREVTEAFF.

The chain joins TRBV11-2 to TRBJ2-1; a weak D match, TRBD1 (5 bases). Trimming removed 5 bases from V and 0 bases from J, with 14 bases in between. Germline CDR1 reads SGHAT; CDR2 reads FQNNGV. The CDR3 consists of 16 residues. CDR3 nucleotide sequence: TGTGCCAGCAGCCCTCTTAGGGGCAGCTCCTACAATGAGCAGTTCTTC. It translates to CASSPLRGSSYNEQFF.

This chain joins TRBV25-1 and TRBJ1-6, with 10 bases that match TRBD1. The CDR3 runs to 16 residues. V dropped 3 bases and J dropped 7; count of bases not matched to a gene: 6. Germline assignment: CDR1 MGHDK and CDR2 SYGVNS. The CDR3 spells CASSDPRTGGNSPLHF. The CDR3 DNA reads TGTGCCAGCAGTGATCCTCGGACAGGGGGAAATTCACCCCTCCACTTT.

V gene TRBV6-1 combines with J gene TRBJ2-7, with 7 positions matching TRBD2. Per germline, CDR1 MNHNS and CDR2 SASEGT. The junction had 13 bases not matched to a gene; V was cut back by 3 bases and J by 2 bases. This CDR3 region has 17 residues. The CDR3 reads CASSEFSGTTVAYEQYF. As DNA, the CDR3 is TGTGCCAGCAGTGAGTTCTCCGGGACTACCGTCGCCTACGAGCAGTACTTC.

V and J are TRBV27 and TRBJ2-1, with 10 nucleotides matching TRBD2. V lost 5 bases and J lost 7; bases outside the gene matches: 11. From germline, CDR1 is MNHEY and CDR2 SMNVEV (reference sequence). The CDR3 has 16 amino acids. The CDR3 is CASSLVTSGRGNEQFF. CDR3 sequence (DNA): TGTGCCAGCAGTCTCGTGACTAGCGGGCGCGGGAATGAGCAGTTCTTC.

The V call is TRBV5-1, the J call TRBJ2-1; 7 bases align to TRBD1. The CDR3 has 15 amino acids. V was clipped by 4 bases and J by 5 bases; unmatched bases: 9. The germline V gene has CDR1 SGHRS and CDR2 YFSETQ. The CDR3 DNA sequence: TGCGCCAGCAGCGCCACAGGGGACCCGGACAATGAGCAGTTCTTC. It encodes CASSATGDPDNEQFF. The full variable domain, with the rest looked up from reference TRBV5-1 and TRBJ2-1, is KAGVTQTPRYLIKTRGQQVTLSCSPISGHRSVSWYQQTPGQGLQFLFEYFSETQRNKGNFPGRFSGRQFSNSRSEMNVSTLELGDSALYLCASSATGDPDNEQFFGPGTRLTVL.

The chain combines TRBV29-1 with TRBJ2-7; D ambiguous. Germline V gene lookup returns CDR1 SQVTM and CDR2 ANQGSEA. The V and J ends lost 5 bases and 2 bases respectively, with 10 bases between them. CDR3 length: 12 residues. The chain's CDR3 is CSVWSRAYEQYF. For the CDR3, the DNA is TGCAGCGTTTGGAGTCGGGCCTACGAGCAGTACTTC.

V gene TRBV5-4 combines with J gene TRBJ1-1; D perhaps matches TRBD1 (6 bases). CDR1 is SGHNT and CDR2 is YYREEE in the germline V gene (reference sequence). The V and J ends lost 7 bases and 6 bases respectively, with 19 bases between them. This CDR3 has 14 amino acids. As DNA, the CDR3 is TGTGCCAGCCACGGGGCAGGGGTCTGGTCTGAAGCTTTCTTT. This translates into CASHGAGVWSEAFF.